This is a list of T cell receptor beta chains from one sample in a study of CD8+ T cells in alopecia areata. Only in-frame clones appear in the TCRdb table, and some are missing; sequencing was by immunoSEQ multiplex PCR. The sample shows some 25,000 clones, roughly half of them seen only once. Sequencing used NKG2D-high CD8+ T cells sorted from blood. These receptor sequences come from a human donor with alopecia areata. Each CDR3 is given with its conserved first and last residue. The order of the fields is CDR3 protein, CDR3 DNA, D gene, clone size, J gene, V gene. The D gene is left open where the match is weak. Clone size is given for some rows only: seen once, a few or many times, or a class if the clone is expanded.

CASSPGTRIYNEQFF TGTGCCAGCAGCCCCGGGACTAGAATCTACAATGAGCAGTTCTTC TRBD2 . TRBJ2-1 TRBV13
CASSFETGGETQYF TGTGCCAGCAGTTTTGAGACAGGGGGCGAGACCCAGTACTTC TRBD1 . TRBJ2-5 TRBV28
CSAERADNEQFF TGCAGCGCCGAGCGGGCTGATAATGAGCAGTTCTTC . few TRBJ2-1 TRBV29-1
CASSQFHFEQYF TGTGCCAGCAGCCAATTCCACTTCGAGCAGTACTTC . . TRBJ2-7 TRBV14
CASSLVVAASYEQYF TGTGCCAGCAGCCTGGTGGTAGCGGCCTCCTACGAGCAGTACTTC . . TRBJ2-7 TRBV11-2
CASSLARETYEQYF TGTGCCAGCAGCTTAGCGCGTGAGACCTACGAGCAGTACTTC . few TRBJ2-7 TRBV7-9
CASSVGLVRGTDTQYF TGTGCCAGCAGTGTGGGACTAGTTAGAGGCACAGATACGCAGTATTTT TRBD2 . TRBJ2-3 TRBV5-4
CASSPIGLSSTF TGTGCCAGCAGCCCCATCGGACTATCCAGCACCTTC . . TRBJ1-2 TRBV13
CASSLPGTWDYEQYF TGTGCCAGCAGTTTACCGGGAACCTGGGACTACGAGCAGTACTTC . . TRBJ2-7 TRBV28
CASSSSLIGRDRGFYEQYF TGTGCCAGCAGTTCCTCACTCATAGGCCGGGACAGGGGCTTCTACGAGCAGTACTTC TRBD1 . TRBJ2-7 TRBV27
CASSSGTGLADEQFF TGTGCCAGCAGCTCAGGGACAGGGCTCGCGGATGAGCAGTTCTTC TRBD1 few TRBJ2-1 TRBV7-9
CASSHSGTGPYEQYF TGTGCCAGTAGTCACTCCGGGACAGGCCCCTACGAGCAGTACTTC TRBD1 few TRBJ2-7 TRBV19
CAWSDWDGLTYEQYF TGTGCCTGGAGTGACTGGGACGGGTTAACCTACGAGCAGTACTTC . . TRBJ2-7 TRBV30
CSVGTGAYQPQHF TGCAGCGTTGGGACAGGTGCCTATCAGCCCCAGCATTTT TRBD1 . TRBJ1-5 TRBV29-1
CSVEEGIEGQGYWSYNEQFF TGCAGCGTTGAAGAAGGGATCGAAGGACAGGGGTATTGGTCCTACAATGAGCAGTTCTTC TRBD1 few TRBJ2-1 TRBV29-1
CASSLERGSSYNEQFF TGTGCCAGCAGTTTAGAGCGCGGGAGCTCCTACAATGAGCAGTTCTTC TRBD2 . TRBJ2-1 TRBV27
CASSFFGFDGYTF TGTGCCAGCAGTTTTTTTGGGTTCGATGGCTACACCTTC . . TRBJ1-2 TRBV28
CASTNQAGGLYEQYF TGTGCCAGCACCAATCAAGCGGGAGGGCTCTACGAGCAGTACTTC TRBD2 few TRBJ2-7 TRBV7-8
CASSPVGRRGYTF TGTGCCAGCAGCCCCGTGGGGAGGCGAGGCTACACCTTC . . TRBJ1-2 TRBV7-9
CASSVMGDQPQHF TGTGCCAGCAGCGTCATGGGGGATCAGCCCCAGCATTTT . once TRBJ1-5 TRBV6-5
CASSYLLGPQHF TGTGCCAGCAGTTACCTCTTGGGGCCCCAGCATTTT . . TRBJ1-5 TRBV6-5
CASSLSGSNEQFF TGTGCCAGCAGCTTAAGCGGCAGCAATGAGCAGTTCTTC . . TRBJ2-1 TRBV7-3
CSAIPNWDRRQETQYF TGCAGCGCTATACCAAATTGGGACAGACGACAAGAGACCCAGTACTTC TRBD1 . TRBJ2-5 TRBV29-1
CASYPGQQTF TGTGCCAGCTACCCGGGACAGCAAACTTTC TRBD1 . TRBJ2-4 TRBV28
CASSLGDWNYNEQFF TGTGCCAGCAGTTTGGGGGACTGGAACTACAATGAGCAGTTCTTC . few TRBJ2-1 TRBV28
CASSSRLIHEQYF TGTGCCAGCAGTTCAAGACTAATCCACGAGCAGTACTTC . once TRBJ2-7 TRBV27
CASPGSGFQETQYF TGTGCCAGTCCGGGCAGCGGCTTTCAAGAGACCCAGTACTTC . few TRBJ2-5 TRBV2
CASSLSVPTDTQYF TGTGCCAGCAGTTTATCGGTTCCCACAGATACGCAGTATTTT . few TRBJ2-3 TRBV27
CASSPGKETQYF TGTGCCAGCAGCCCAGGGAAAGAGACCCAGTACTTC . . TRBJ2-5 TRBV11-2
CASSLASVGTQYF TGCGCCAGCAGCTTGGCCTCGGTCGGTACGCAGTATTTT . . TRBJ2-3 TRBV5-1
CASSPARSGGSPYNEQFF TGTGCCAGCAGCCCCGCTAGGAGCGGGGGGTCCCCCTACAATGAGCAGTTCTTC TRBD2 . TRBJ2-1 TRBV13
CASSLAGGRTDTQYF TGCGCCAGCAGCCTCGCGGGAGGGCGCACAGATACGCAGTATTTT TRBD2 once TRBJ2-3 TRBV4-1
CASSPGTGATNEKLFF TGTGCCAGCAGCCCCGGGACAGGAGCAACTAATGAAAAACTGTTTTTT TRBD1 medium-sized TRBJ1-4 TRBV7-9
CASSLGVAGGEQFF TGTGCCAGCAGCTTGGGGGTAGCGGGAGGTGAGCAGTTCTTC TRBD2 . TRBJ2-1 TRBV5-4
CATKETGDNTEAFF TGTGCCACCAAAGAGACAGGCGACAACACTGAAGCTTTCTTT . . TRBJ1-1 TRBV15
CASSQKLAGSSYNEQFF TGCGCCAGCAGCCAGAAATTAGCGGGGAGCTCCTACAATGAGCAGTTCTTC TRBD2 . TRBJ2-1 TRBV4-1
CASSPGRGNEQFF TGTGCCAGCAGCCCTGGCAGGGGAAATGAGCAGTTCTTC . once TRBJ2-1 TRBV13
CASSQDRGTDTQYF TGCGCCAGCAGCCAGGACAGGGGAACAGATACGCAGTATTTT TRBD1 many TRBJ2-3 TRBV4-1
CASSFTTLSEQYF TGTGCCAGCAGCTTTACTACTCTAAGCGAGCAGTACTTC . . TRBJ2-7 TRBV7-3
CSVGRGQGSYEQYF TGCAGCGTGGGCAGGGGACAGGGGTCCTACGAGCAGTACTTC TRBD1 . TRBJ2-7 TRBV29-1
CASSQGPSGRAFEQFF TGCGCCAGCAGCCAAGGCCCTAGCGGGAGGGCCTTTGAGCAGTTCTTC TRBD2 . TRBJ2-1 TRBV4-1
CASSVSLDEQFF TGTGCCAGCAGTGTGTCACTAGATGAGCAGTTCTTC . . TRBJ2-1 TRBV28